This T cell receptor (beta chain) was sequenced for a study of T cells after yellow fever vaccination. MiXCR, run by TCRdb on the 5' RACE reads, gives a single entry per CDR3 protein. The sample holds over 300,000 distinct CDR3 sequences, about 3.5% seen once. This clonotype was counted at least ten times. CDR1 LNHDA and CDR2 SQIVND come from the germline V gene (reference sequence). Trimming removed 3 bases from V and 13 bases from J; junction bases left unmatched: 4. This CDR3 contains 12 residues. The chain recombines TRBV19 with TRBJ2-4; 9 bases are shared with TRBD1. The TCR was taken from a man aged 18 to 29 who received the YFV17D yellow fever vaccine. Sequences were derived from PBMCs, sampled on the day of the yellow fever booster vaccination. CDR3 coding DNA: TGTGCCAGTAGTATTCAGACAGGGGGGCAGTACTTC. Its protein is CASSIQTGGQYF.